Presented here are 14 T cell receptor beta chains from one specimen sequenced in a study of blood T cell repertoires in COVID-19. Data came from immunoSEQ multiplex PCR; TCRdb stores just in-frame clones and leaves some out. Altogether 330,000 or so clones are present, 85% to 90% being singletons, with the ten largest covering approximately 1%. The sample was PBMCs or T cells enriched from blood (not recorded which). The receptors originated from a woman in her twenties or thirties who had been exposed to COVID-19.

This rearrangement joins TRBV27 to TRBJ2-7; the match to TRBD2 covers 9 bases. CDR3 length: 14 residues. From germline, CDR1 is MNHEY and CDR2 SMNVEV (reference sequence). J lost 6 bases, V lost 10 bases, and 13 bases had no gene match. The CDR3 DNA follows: TGTGCCACCCAACAGGCGGGAGGGCCGGGCGAGCAGTACTTC. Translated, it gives CATQQAGGPGEQYF.

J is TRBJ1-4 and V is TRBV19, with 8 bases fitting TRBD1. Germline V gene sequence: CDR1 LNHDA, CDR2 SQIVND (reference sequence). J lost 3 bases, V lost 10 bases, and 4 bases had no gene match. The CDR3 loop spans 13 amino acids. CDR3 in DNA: TGTGCCACTTGGGGACAGGCTAATGAAAAACTGTTTTTT. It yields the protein CATWGQANEKLFF.

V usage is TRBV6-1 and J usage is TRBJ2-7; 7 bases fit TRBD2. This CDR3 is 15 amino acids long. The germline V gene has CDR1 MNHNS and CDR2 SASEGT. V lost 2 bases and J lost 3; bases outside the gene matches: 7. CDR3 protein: CASSEIWGRDYEQYF. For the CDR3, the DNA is TGTGCCAGCAGTGAAATCTGGGGGAGGGACTACGAGCAGTACTTC.

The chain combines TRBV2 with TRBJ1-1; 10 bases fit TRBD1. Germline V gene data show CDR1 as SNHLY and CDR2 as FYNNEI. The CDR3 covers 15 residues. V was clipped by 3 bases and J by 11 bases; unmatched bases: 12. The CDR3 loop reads CASSESRDRGAWAFF. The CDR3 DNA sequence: TGTGCCAGCAGTGAGAGCCGGGACAGGGGCGCGTGGGCTTTCTTT.

CDR3 sequence (DNA): TGTGCCAGCAGCCAAGATTACGGGAGCGTGAACGGGGAGCTGTTTTTT. Its translation: CASSQDYGSVNGELFF. The chain links TRBV4-2 to TRBJ2-2; TRBD2 might be the D (6 bases). V was trimmed by 0 bases and J by 7 bases, leaving 15 bases between them. The V gene's germline CDR1 is LGHNA and CDR2 YNFKEQ. CDR3 length equals 16 residues.

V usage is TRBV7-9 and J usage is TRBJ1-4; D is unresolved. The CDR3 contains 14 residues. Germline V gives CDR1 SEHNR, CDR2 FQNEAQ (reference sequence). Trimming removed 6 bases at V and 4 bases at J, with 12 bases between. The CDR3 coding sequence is TGTGCCAGCAGACCGACGGGGAGTAATGAAAAACTGTTTTTT. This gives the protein CASRPTGSNEKLFF.

The CDR3 spells CSVPTGWNTEAFF. The CDR3 DNA reads as TGCAGCGTTCCGACAGGGTGGAACACTGAAGCTTTCTTT. The rearrangement joins TRBV29-1 to TRBJ1-1; 7 bases are shared with TRBD1. The V and J ends lost 5 bases and 1 base, in that order; junction bases with no gene match: 4. The CDR3 loop spans 13 amino acids. Germline V gives CDR1 SQVTM, CDR2 ANQGSEA.

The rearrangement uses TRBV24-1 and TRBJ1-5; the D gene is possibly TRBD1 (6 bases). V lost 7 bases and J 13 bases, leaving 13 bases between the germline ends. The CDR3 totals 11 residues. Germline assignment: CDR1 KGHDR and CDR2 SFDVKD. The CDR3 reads CATSDRFTQHF. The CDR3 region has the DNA TGTGCCACCAGCGACAGGTTCACGCAGCATTTT.

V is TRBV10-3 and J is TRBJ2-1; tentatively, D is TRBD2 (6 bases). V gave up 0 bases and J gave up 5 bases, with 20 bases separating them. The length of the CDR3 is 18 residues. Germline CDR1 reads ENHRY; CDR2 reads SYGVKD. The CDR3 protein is CAISESIIRAGSNNEQFF. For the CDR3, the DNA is TGTGCCATCAGTGAGTCGATAATACGCGCGGGAAGTAACAATGAGCAGTTCTTC.

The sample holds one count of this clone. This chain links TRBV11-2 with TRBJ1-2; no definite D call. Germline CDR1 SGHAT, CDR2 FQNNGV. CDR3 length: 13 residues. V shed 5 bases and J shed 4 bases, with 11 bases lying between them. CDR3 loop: CASSPPGSYGYTF. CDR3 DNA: TGTGCCAGCAGCCCCCCGGGGAGCTATGGCTACACCTTC.

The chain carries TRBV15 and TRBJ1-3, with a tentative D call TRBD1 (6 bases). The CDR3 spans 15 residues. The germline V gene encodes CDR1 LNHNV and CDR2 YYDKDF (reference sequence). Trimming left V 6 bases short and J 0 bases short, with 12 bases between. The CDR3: CATRYDRNSGNTIYF. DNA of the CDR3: TGTGCCACCAGGTACGACAGGAACTCTGGAAACACCATATATTTT.

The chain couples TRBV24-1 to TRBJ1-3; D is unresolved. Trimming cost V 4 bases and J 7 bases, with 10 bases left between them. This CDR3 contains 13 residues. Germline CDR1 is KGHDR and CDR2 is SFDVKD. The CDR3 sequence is CATSDPLSNTIYF. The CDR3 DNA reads TGTGCCACCAGTGACCCCCTTAGTAACACCATATATTTT.

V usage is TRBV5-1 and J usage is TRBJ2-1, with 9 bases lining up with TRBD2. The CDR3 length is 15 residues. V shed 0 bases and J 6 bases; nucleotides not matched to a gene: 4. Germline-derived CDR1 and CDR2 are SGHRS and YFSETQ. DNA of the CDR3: TGCGCCAGCAGCTTGGGGGGGACTAGCTTCAATGAGCAGTTCTTC. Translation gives CASSLGGTSFNEQFF.

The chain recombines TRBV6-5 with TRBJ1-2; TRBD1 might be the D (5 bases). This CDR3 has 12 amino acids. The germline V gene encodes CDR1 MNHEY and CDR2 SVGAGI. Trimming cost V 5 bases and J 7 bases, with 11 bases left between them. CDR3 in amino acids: CASSPGGGGYTF. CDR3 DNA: TGTGCCAGCAGTCCCGGGGGGGGTGGCTACACCTTC.